This T cell receptor (beta chain) was profiled in a study of T-cell reconstitution after alpha-beta-depleted transplantation in children. Notes on the study in general: T-cell counts and diversity were attributed mostly to newly produced T cells one year after transplant. In some patients, recipient T cells and intrathymic progenitors surviving conditioning explained high day-60 diversity.

Unique molecular identifiers featured in how the TCRbeta library was prepared. One entry per CDR3 protein, called by TCRdb with MiXCR from the PCR reads. The table records around 130,000 distinct CDR3 sequences, approximately 8.7% of them present only once. The V segment lost 3 bases and the J segment 5 bases; nucleotides outside the gene matches: 13. Germline assignment: CDR1 DFQATT and CDR2 SNEGSKA (reference sequence). This CDR3 has 16 residues. Turning to this clonotype: Antigen specificity is unknown.

V usage is TRBV20-1 and J usage is TRBJ2-7; 10 bases are a match to TRBD2. This receptor was taken from a girl under three years old who had a stem cell transplant for combined immunodeficiency, so the T cells may come from the graft donor. Sample: PBMCs, mostly from graft donor cells, taken 180 days after TCRalphabeta/CD19-depleted stem cell transplant. The CDR3 loop reads CSARPMTSGRADEQYF. The CDR3 DNA reads TGCAGTGCTAGGCCCATGACGAGCGGGAGGGCCGACGAGCAGTACTTC.